This section outlines one T cell receptor beta chain sequence together with its context. This sample was included in a study of cytomegalovirus exposure and HLA in healthy donors. At the level of the study: Earlier findings included some 120 million unique TCR beta sequences obtained from about 170 million T cells.

The PCR contained 60 Vbeta and 13 Jbeta primers. Sequenced by immunoSEQ multiplex PCR; TCRdb stores in-frame clones only, minus some. Altogether approximately 150,000 clones are present, about four fifths being singletons, with the ten largest covering about 4.3%. Germline V gene lookup returns CDR1 GTSNPN and CDR2 SVGIG (reference sequence). This CDR3 is built from 15 residues. The germline V and J ends were trimmed by 4 bases and 7 bases, with 20 bases remaining between them. V and J are TRBV30 and TRBJ2-1, with D tentatively TRBD2 (6 bases). This sequence was found in a man aged 25 to 45 in good health and CMV-seronegative. Sequencing input: PBMCs. Here the CDR3 reads CAWNYGAGLSNEQFF. In DNA, the CDR3 is TGTGCCTGGAATTATGGGGCGGGGTTGAGTAATGAGCAGTTCTTC. The variable domain in full, with the rest retrieved from reference TRBV30 and TRBJ2-1, is SQTIHQWPATLVQPVGSPLSLECTVEGTSNPNLYWYRQAAGRGLQLLFYSVGIGQISSEVPQNLSASRPQDRQFILSSKKLLLSDSGFYLCAWNYGAGLSNEQFFGPGTRLTVL.